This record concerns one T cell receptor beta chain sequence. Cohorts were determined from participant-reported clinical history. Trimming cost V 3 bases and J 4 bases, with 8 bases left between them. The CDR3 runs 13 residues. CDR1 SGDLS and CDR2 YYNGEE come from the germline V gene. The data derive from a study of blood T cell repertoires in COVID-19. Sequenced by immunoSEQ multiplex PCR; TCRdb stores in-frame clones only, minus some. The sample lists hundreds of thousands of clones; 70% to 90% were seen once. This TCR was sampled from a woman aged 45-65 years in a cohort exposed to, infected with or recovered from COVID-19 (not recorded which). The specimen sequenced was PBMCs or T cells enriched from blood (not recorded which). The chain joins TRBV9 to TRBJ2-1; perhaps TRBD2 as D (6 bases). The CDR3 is CASSAGLYNEQFF. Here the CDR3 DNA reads TGTGCCAGCAGCGCGGGACTGTACAATGAGCAGTTCTTC.